Each of the 24 T cell receptor beta chains below was sequenced from the same sample in a study of blood T cell repertoires in COVID-19. Generated by immunoSEQ multiplex PCR, the TCRdb table keeps only in-frame clones and is missing some. The table lists some 99,000 clones, around 90% of them singletons. The material sequenced was peripheral blood. These receptors all come from a human donor in a cohort sampled during active COVID-19.

The V call is TRBV25-1, the J call TRBJ2-1; 10 nucleotides match TRBD2. CDR3 length: 15 amino acids. Germline CDR1 is MGHDK and CDR2 is SYGVNS. V lost 3 bases to trimming and J lost 7 bases; unmatched junction nucleotides: 6. The CDR3 coding sequence is TGTGCCAGCAGTGATCTAGCGGGAGTAAAGAATGAGCAGTTCTTC. Translated, it gives CASSDLAGVKNEQFF.

The chain uses TRBV11-2 and TRBJ2-5, with D perhaps matching TRBD2 (6 bases). There are 14 residues in the CDR3. CDR1 is SGHAT and CDR2 is FQNNGV in the germline V gene. Trimming removed 2 bases at V and 5 bases at J, with 12 bases between. The CDR3 here is CASSLSRRGETQYF. The CDR3 bases are TGTGCCAGCAGCTTATCTCGGCGGGGCGAGACCCAGTACTTC.

V is TRBV6-6 and J is TRBJ2-4, with D maybe TRBD1 (5 bases). V lost 7 bases to trimming and J lost 0 bases, with 16 bases between them. The germline CDR1 and CDR2 sequences are MNHNY and SVGAGI (reference sequence). This CDR3 has 16 residues. CDR3 amino acids: CASTSPRQSAKNIQYF. CDR3 DNA sequence: TGTGCCAGCACCTCCCCTCGACAGTCAGCCAAAAACATTCAGTACTTC.

The chain is built from TRBV10-3 and TRBJ2-2, with 8 bases matching TRBD1. J lost 2 bases, V lost 7 bases, and 6 bases had no gene match. The length of the CDR3 is 15 residues. CDR1 and CDR2 from the germline V gene are ENHRY and SYGVKD. CDR3 coding DNA: TGTGCCATCACGCAGGGGGCGCAAAACACCGGGGAGCTGTTTTTT. It translates to CAITQGAQNTGELFF.

The chain joins TRBV14 to TRBJ2-2, with 7 nucleotides matching TRBD2. Germline V CDR1 and CDR2: SGHDN, FVKESK. V gave up 6 bases and J gave up 4 bases; unmatched junction bases: 11. The CDR3 has 16 residues. The CDR3 reads CASSRLAGVFTGELFF. CDR3 in DNA: TGTGCCAGCAGTCGGTTGGCGGGAGTGTTCACCGGGGAGCTGTTTTTT.

This rearrangement joins TRBV11-2 to TRBJ1-3, with D possibly matching TRBD1 (5 bases). Germline assignment: CDR1 SGHAT and CDR2 FQNNGV. The CDR3 covers 14 residues. V lost 3 bases to trimming and J lost 4 bases, with 10 bases between them. CDR3 nucleotide sequence: TGTGCCAGCAGCTTTGGAGGGGAAGGAAACACCATATATTTT. Amino acid sequence: CASSFGGEGNTIYF.

J is TRBJ1-5 and V is TRBV4-2; 7 positions match TRBD1. J lost 2 bases, V lost 0 bases, and 10 bases had no gene match. The CDR3 extends over 18 amino acids. Germline V gives CDR1 LGHNA, CDR2 YNFKEQ. The CDR3 loop is CASSQDWGDRAGNQPQHF. CDR3 nucleotides: TGTGCCAGCAGCCAAGACTGGGGTGACAGGGCCGGCAATCAGCCCCAGCATTTT.

J is TRBJ1-2 and V is TRBV10-3; TRBD1 matches at 8 bases. The CDR3 is 15 amino acids. V lost 2 bases, J lost 5 bases, and 7 bases stayed unmatched. CDR1 is ENHRY, CDR2 SYGVKD, per germline. This CDR3 is CAISEQGAGGYGYTF. The CDR3 nucleotides read TGTGCCATCAGTGAGCAGGGGGCAGGAGGTTATGGCTACACCTTC.

V usage is TRBV12-3 or TRBV12-4 and J usage is TRBJ1-2; TRBD1 might be the D (6 bases). Trimming took off 6 bases at V and 11 bases at J, with 13 bases between the two ends. CDR3 size: 11 residues. In DNA form, the CDR3 reads TGTGCCAGCAGCTACAGGGCTGTTTACACCTTC. Encoded protein: CASSYRAVYTF.

The V call is TRBV18, the J call TRBJ2-4, with 7 bases aligning to TRBD1. Germline assignment: CDR1 KGHSH and CDR2 LQKENI. V was clipped by 4 bases and J by 7 bases; unmatched bases: 7. The CDR3 covers 14 residues. CDR3 nucleotide sequence: TGTGCCAGCTCACACACTACGACAGGGAACATTCAGTACTTC. Protein product: CASSHTTTGNIQYF. The full variable domain, rest sourced from reference TRBV18 and TRBJ2-4, is NAGVMQNPRHLVRRRGQEARLRCSPMKGHSHVYWYRQLPEEGLKFMVYLQKENIIDESGMPKERFSAEFPKEGPSILRIQQVVRGDSAAYFCASSHTTTGNIQYFGAGTRLSVL.

J is TRBJ1-4 and V is TRBV5-1; D perhaps matches TRBD1 (5 bases). Trimming pared 2 bases from V and 11 bases from J, leaving 16 bases between. The CDR3 runs 14 residues. Germline CDR1 reads SGHRS; CDR2 reads YFSETQ. The CDR3 coding sequence is TGCGCCAGCAGCTTCGGACACATGGAGGGGAAACTGTTTTTT. Translating gives CASSFGHMEGKLFF.

V is TRBV5-4 and J is TRBJ1-1; D remains unclear. Germline V gene data show CDR1 as SGHNT and CDR2 as YYREEE (reference sequence). V lost 0 bases and J lost 4, with 13 bases in between. There are 15 residues in the CDR3. As DNA, the CDR3 is TGTGCCAGCAGCTTGGAAGTACGCCGGGGCACTGAAGCTTTCTTT. Translated, it gives CASSLEVRRGTEAFF.

The rearrangement links TRBV9 to TRBJ2-3, with 8 bases identical to TRBD1. Germline CDR1 SGDLS, CDR2 YYNGEE. The CDR3 spans 16 residues. After removal of 2 bases from V and 4 bases from J, the junction contained 9 bases not matched to a gene. The CDR3 protein is CASSVEALRGPDTQYF. The CDR3 region has the DNA TGTGCCAGCAGCGTCGAGGCTCTCAGGGGGCCAGATACGCAGTATTTT.

This chain connects TRBV19 to TRBJ1-4; no clear D gene. V was trimmed by 9 bases and J by 2 bases, leaving 13 bases between them. CDR1 LNHDA and CDR2 SQIVND come from the germline V gene (reference sequence). CDR3 length: 14 amino acids. As DNA, the CDR3 is TGTGCCAGAGAGACGGGGAGGACTAATGAAAAACTGTTTTTT. Its protein product is CARETGRTNEKLFF. Filled out from reference TRBV19 and TRBJ1-4, the complete variable domain reads DGGITQSPKYLFRKEGQNVTLSCEQNLNHDAMYWYRQDPGQGLRLIYYSQIVNDFQKGDIAEGYSVSREKKESFPLTVTSAQKNPTAFYLCARETGRTNEKLFFGSGTQLSVL.

The chain combines TRBV28 with TRBJ1-3; possible D gene TRBD1, 6 bases. Between the trimmed V and J ends, which lost 6 bases and 1 base, there was a span of 10 bases. In germline, CDR1 is MDHEN, CDR2 SYDVKM. The CDR3 is 14 amino acids. The CDR3 DNA sequence: TGTGCCAGCAGGACAGGCCGATCTGGAAACACCATATATTTT. Its translation: CASRTGRSGNTIYF.

The V call is TRBV5-1, the J call TRBJ2-3, with unresolved D. V was cut by 2 bases and J by 0 bases, with 7 bases left in between. There are 14 residues in the CDR3. The V gene's germline CDR1 is SGHRS and CDR2 YFSETQ. The CDR3 is CASSLDTSTDTQYF. The CDR3 region has the DNA TGCGCCAGCAGCTTAGACACCAGCACAGATACGCAGTATTTT.

This chain connects TRBV7-8 to TRBJ2-7, with a tentative D call TRBD1 (6 bases). V was pared by 8 bases and J by 6 bases, with 20 bases between. This CDR3 has 14 residues. Germline V gene sequence: CDR1 SGHVS, CDR2 FQNEAQ. The CDR3 protein is CASRRAQGLGEQYF. DNA of the CDR3: TGTGCCAGCCGCCGAGCACAGGGTTTGGGCGAGCAGTACTTC.

This clone was seen a single time. This chain joins TRBV28 and TRBJ2-7, with 7 bases lining up with TRBD2. This CDR3 is built from 16 residues. Unmatched junction bases numbered 14, after V lost 8 bases and J lost 1 base. In germline, CDR1 is MDHEN, CDR2 SYDVKM. The DNA of the CDR3 is TGTGCCAGCTGCTTCAGACTAGCCCCTATATCCTACGAGCAGTACTTC. Amino acid sequence: CASCFRLAPISYEQYF.

Turning to this clone: The junction does not match germline at one end; this may be a read error. The J gene is TRBJ2-3, the V gene TRBV7-7; maybe TRBD1 (5 bases). The germline V gene encodes CDR1 SSHAT and CDR2 FNYEAQ (reference sequence). There are 15 residues in the CDR3. As DNA, the CDR3 is TGTGCTAGCAGCGCTGGACACCCTTCGGGAGATACGCAGTATTTT. Its translation: CASSAGHPSGDTQYF. Drawing the rest from reference TRBV7-7 and TRBJ2-3, the complete variable domain is GAGVSQSPRYKVTKRGQDVTLRCDPISSHATLYWYQQALGQGPEFLTYFNYEAQPDKSGLPSDRFSAERPEGSISTLTIQRTEQRDSAMYRCASSAGHPSGDTQYFGPGTRLTVL.

V usage is TRBV4-2 and J usage is TRBJ2-7, with D tentatively TRBD2 (7 bases). The CDR3 is made up of 16 amino acids. V was shortened by 1 base and J by 6 bases, with 19 bases between the two germline ends. The germline gives CDR1 LGHNA, CDR2 YNFKEQ. CDR3 sequence: CASSQGGGSVFSEQYF. The CDR3 DNA is TGTGCCAGCAGCCAAGGGGGGGGCAGTGTATTTTCCGAGCAGTACTTC.

CDR3 sequence reads: CASSVRLAETQYF. The CDR3 bases are TGTGCCAGCAGCGTGAGGTTGGCAGAGACCCAGTACTTC. V and J are TRBV11-2 and TRBJ2-5; D remains ambiguous. The V and J ends lost 5 bases and 4 bases respectively, with 11 bases between them. Germline CDR1 is SGHAT and CDR2 is FQNNGV. The length of the CDR3 is 13 residues. The full variable domain, completed using reference TRBV11-2 and TRBJ2-5, is EAGVAQSPRYKIIEKRQSVAFWCNPISGHATLYWYQQILGQGPKLLIQFQNNGVVDDSQLPKDRFSAERLKGVDSTLKIQPAKLEDSAVYLCASSVRLAETQYFGPGTRLLVL.

The V gene is TRBV7-2, the J gene TRBJ2-7; 10 nucleotides agree with TRBD1. After removal of 5 bases from V and 0 bases from J, the junction contained 4 bases not matched to a gene. CDR1 SGHTA and CDR2 FQGNSA come from the germline V gene. The CDR3 length is 15 residues. The CDR3 here is CASSPGQGSSYEQYF. CDR3 bases: TGTGCCAGCAGCCCGGGACAGGGGAGCTCCTACGAGCAGTACTTC.

This clone has just one count. The CDR3 coding sequence is TGTGCCAGTAGTATGGTTGGGGCGGTGCTAGCCAAAAACATTCAGTACTTC. The encoded protein is CASSMVGAVLAKNIQYF. The rearrangement uses TRBV19 and TRBJ2-4, with D possibly matching TRBD1 (5 bases). Trimming left V 3 bases short and J 0 bases short, with 15 bases between. Germline values: CDR1 LNHDA, CDR2 SQIVND (reference sequence). The CDR3 contains 17 residues.

The V gene is TRBV5-1, the J gene TRBJ2-7; D may be TRBD1 (5 bases). V was trimmed by 0 bases and J by 5 bases, leaving 12 bases between them. Germline CDR1 SGHRS, CDR2 YFSETQ. This CDR3 is 14 amino acids long. The CDR3 protein is CASSLAGRLDEQYF. CDR3 coding DNA: TGCGCCAGCAGCTTGGCAGGGCGCCTGGACGAGCAGTACTTC. The full variable domain, with the rest looked up from reference TRBV5-1 and TRBJ2-7, is KAGVTQTPRYLIKTRGQQVTLSCSPISGHRSVSWYQQTPGQGLQFLFEYFSETQRNKGNFPGRFSGRQFSNSRSEMNVSTLELGDSALYLCASSLAGRLDEQYFGPGTRLTVT.